This T cell receptor (beta chain) was profiled in a study of cytotoxic CD8 clonotypes in ibrutinib-treated CLL. Study as a whole: Among patients, 24 responded partially and 2 completely; 14 then stayed remitted and around twelve progressed after median 68 months. Response specimens were obtained following a median treatment duration of approximately 13 months, with a range of 6 to 36. Points from the study as a whole: Baseline levels of clonality went above those of age-matched healthy donors and moved with circulating CD8+ T-cell counts.

Trimming stripped 2 bases from V and 4 bases from J, with 6 bases between. The CDR3 runs to 13 residues. The germline gives CDR1 MNHEY, CDR2 SMNVEV (reference sequence). This clone was recorded only once. The antigen is undetermined. Generated by immunoSEQ multiplex PCR, the TCRdb table keeps only in-frame clones and is missing some. Seen here are about 140,000 clones, around 84% observed once, and the top ten hold 7.5% to 9%. The sample here was PBMCs, taken after 36 months of ibrutinib treatment. The origin of this receptor is a human donor with chronic lymphocytic leukemia. J is TRBJ2-1 and V is TRBV27; possibly TRBD1 or TRBD2 for D (5 bases each). CDR3 coding DNA: TGTGCCAGCAGTTTAGGGGGTTACAATGAGCAGTTCTTC. This gives the protein CASSLGGYNEQFF.